Following are 30 T cell receptor beta chains from one sample sequenced in a study of molecular identifiers for immune sequencing clone quantification. One entry per CDR3 protein, called by TCRdb with MiXCR from the PCR reads. The sample contains about 510,000 distinct CDR3 sequences, around 23% of which appear only once. Specimen: naive CD8+ T cells from blood, with Jurkat cell RNA spiked in. Subset reported: FACS-sorted CD8+CD4-CCR7+CD45RA+ naive T cells. These receptors were collected from a human donor in good health. Some libraries in this study had Jurkat cell RNA spiked in.

In its sample, this clonotype was seen a few times. The V and J genes are TRBV3-1 and TRBJ2-7, with 8 bases aligning to TRBD1. After removal of 4 bases from V and 3 bases from J, the junction contained 14 bases not matched to a gene. From germline, CDR1 is LGHDT and CDR2 YNNKEL (reference sequence). The CDR3 has 17 amino acids. The CDR3 sequence: CASSRNLRDRPFYEQYF. In DNA, the CDR3 is TGTGCCAGCAGCCGAAACCTCCGGGACAGGCCCTTCTACGAGCAGTACTTC.

Remarks on this clonotype: Possible read error: a much larger clone is one base away. The genes are TRBV13 and TRBJ2-5, with 8 bases aligning to TRBD1. Germline CDR1 reads PRHDT; CDR2 reads FYEKMQ (reference sequence). The CDR3 runs 15 residues. Written as DNA, the CDR3 is TGTACCAGCGGTCCCCCAGGGGGCTCACAAGAGACCCAGTACTTC. This gives the protein CTSGPPGGSQETQYF.

This clonotype was seen ten or more times. This chain connects TRBV7-9 to TRBJ2-3, with TRBD2 matching 11 bases. With V trimmed by 6 bases and J by 0 bases, 11 bases remained unmatched. This CDR3 has 18 residues. CDR1 is SEHNR and CDR2 is FQNEAQ in the germline V gene (reference sequence). The CDR3 here is CASRLGGLAETSTDTQYF. CDR3 sequence (DNA): TGTGCCAGCAGGCTAGGGGGACTAGCGGAAACTAGCACAGATACGCAGTATTTT.

In this sample, this clonotype turned up a few times. V usage is TRBV12-5 and J usage is TRBJ1-1; no firm D call. The germline V and J ends were trimmed by 0 bases and 1 base, with 12 bases remaining between them. The germline V gene has CDR1 LGHNT and CDR2 FRNRAP. This CDR3 is built from 16 residues. CDR3 loop: CASGLVPEERNTEAFF. DNA for the CDR3: TGTGCTAGTGGTTTGGTACCTGAAGAGAGGAACACTGAAGCTTTCTTT.

This clonotype came up a few times. The chain employs TRBV7-9 and TRBJ2-1, with 9 nucleotides matching TRBD2. CDR3 size: 15 residues. The V segment lost 3 bases and the J segment 12 bases; nucleotides outside the gene matches: 12. Germline-derived CDR1 and CDR2 are SEHNR and FQNEAQ (reference sequence). The CDR3 protein is CASSFGLAPPLAQFF. CDR3 nucleotides: TGTGCCAGCAGCTTTGGACTAGCGCCCCCCCTGGCGCAGTTCTTC.

The table lists this clonotype with many counts. The rearrangement uses TRBV7-9 and TRBJ2-7; the match to TRBD1 covers 7 bases. J lost 4 bases, V lost 6 bases, and 6 bases had no gene match. Germline V lookup: CDR1 SEHNR, CDR2 FQNEAQ (reference sequence). The CDR3 sequence is 13 residues long. CDR3 nucleotides: TGTGCCAGCAGTTTGCCAGGGGGATACGAGCAGTACTTC. It is translated as CASSLPGGYEQYF.

This clonotype was observed a handful of times. The rearrangement links TRBV7-2 to TRBJ2-7; tentative D call: TRBD1 (6 bases). The CDR3 runs to 15 residues. With 0 bases removed from V and 6 bases from J, the gap between germline ends came to 15 bases. CDR1 is SGHTA and CDR2 is FQGNSA in the germline V gene. CDR3 in amino acids: CASSLALGAVPEQYF. DNA for the CDR3: TGTGCCAGCAGCTTAGCATTGGGGGCGGTCCCCGAGCAGTACTTC.

The sample holds a few counts of this clonotype. The chain joins TRBV6-2 or TRBV6-3 to TRBJ2-6; no clear D gene. V was cut by 6 bases and J by 0 bases, with 9 bases left in between. This CDR3 is 15 amino acids long. Per the germline V gene, CDR1 is MNHEY and CDR2 is SVGEGT. DNA of the CDR3: TGTGCCAGCAGGGCGGCAGCCTCTGGGGCCAACGTCCTGACTTTC. Its protein product is CASRAAASGANVLTF.

This clonotype has a count of ten or more. One end of the junction is discordant with germline, which a read error may explain. V usage is TRBV7-9 and J usage is TRBJ1-1; a possible D gene is TRBD1 (6 bases). The CDR3 has 11 residues. Germline CDR1 and CDR2: SEHNR and FQNEAQ (reference sequence). The CDR3 protein is CASSLGGEAFF. CDR3 nucleotides: TGCGCCAGCAGCTTGGGGGGCGAAGCTTTCTTT.

The sample holds many counts of this clonotype. The V call is TRBV7-6, the J call TRBJ2-5; no definite D call. The germline CDR1 and CDR2 sequences are SGHVS and FNYEAQ. Trimming left V 3 bases short and J 0 bases short, with 5 bases between. The CDR3 spans 13 residues. CDR3 nucleotide sequence: TGTGCCAGCAGCTTGGCTAACCAAGAGACCCAGTACTTC. Amino acids: CASSLANQETQYF.

V usage is TRBV3-1 and J usage is TRBJ2-5; the D is unclear. V lost 1 base, J lost 5 bases, and 11 bases lay in between. CDR3 length: 14 residues. CDR1 and CDR2 from the germline V gene are LGHDT and YNNKEL (reference sequence). CDR3 in amino acids: CASSQVTTLETQYF. CDR3 sequence (DNA): TGTGCCAGCAGCCAAGTTACTACCCTGGAGACCCAGTACTTC.

This clonotype was recorded at least ten times. V usage is TRBV14 and J usage is TRBJ2-7, with 9 bases fitting TRBD1. Germline loops: CDR1 SGHDN, CDR2 FVKESK. V lost 1 base to trimming and J lost 2 bases; unmatched junction nucleotides: 3. The CDR3 totals 15 residues. Written as DNA, the CDR3 is TGTGCCAGCAGCCAAGCTAGGACAGGGGCCTACGAGCAGTACTTC. Translating gives CASSQARTGAYEQYF.

This sequence joins TRBV12-3 or TRBV12-4 and TRBJ2-5, with 8 positions matching TRBD1. The V gene end was trimmed by 5 bases and the J gene end by 5 bases; junction bases not matched to a gene: 7. This CDR3 has 14 amino acids. This CDR3 is CASSPSGGFETQYF. The CDR3 region has the DNA TGTGCCAGCAGTCCATCAGGGGGCTTCGAGACCCAGTACTTC.

The chain has TRBV6-5 and TRBJ2-1; D ambiguous. This CDR3 region has 15 residues. CDR1 is MNHEY and CDR2 is SVGAGI in the germline V gene. The germline V and J ends were trimmed by 0 bases and 3 bases, with 9 bases remaining between them. CDR3 coding DNA: TGTGCCAGCAGTTACTCGGGGAACGACTACAATGAGCAGTTCTTC. This gives the protein CASSYSGNDYNEQFF.

Of note for this clonotype: This likely comes from a read error, as the CDR3 has no conserved phenylalanine or tryptophan at its end. This rearrangement joins TRBV7-9 to TRBJ2-2, with D possibly called TRBD1 or TRBD2 (5 bases each). The CDR3 sequence is 12 residues long. Germline CDR1 reads SEHNR; CDR2 reads FQNEAQ (reference sequence). Trimming took 11 bases from V and 4 from J, leaving 11 bases between them. CDR3 residues: CAGGRGTGELFS. The CDR3 coding sequence is TGTGCCGGGGGAAGGGGCACCGGGGAGCTGTTTTCT.

V gene TRBV18 combines with J gene TRBJ2-1; weak D call: TRBD2 (7 bases). Trimming took off 5 bases at V and 10 bases at J, with 18 bases between the two ends. This CDR3 has 14 amino acids. CDR1 is KGHSH, CDR2 LQKENI, per germline. CDR3 amino acids: CASSSTTGGAEQFF. The CDR3 DNA is TGTGCCAGCTCATCAACCACTGGGGGGGCGGAGCAGTTCTTC.

In its sample, this clonotype was seen a few times. This sequence joins TRBV3-1 and TRBJ1-2; D may be TRBD1 (5 bases). The ends were cut back, 0 bases at V and 6 bases at J, with 14 bases in the middle. Germline lookup yields CDR1 LGHDT and CDR2 YNNKEL (reference sequence). CDR3 length: 15 amino acids. DNA of the CDR3: TGTGCCAGCAGCCAAGACAATTTACTGGGGGATGGCTACACCTTC. Amino acids: CASSQDNLLGDGYTF.

In this sample, this clonotype turned up once. The chain combines TRBV15 with TRBJ2-1; 9 bases map to TRBD2. Germline CDR1 and CDR2: LNHNV and YYDKDF (reference sequence). This CDR3 spans 16 amino acids. J gave up 6 bases and V 0 bases, and 6 bases lay outside the gene matches. CDR3 amino acids: CATSRDGSGSFNEQFF. The CDR3 region has the DNA TGTGCCACCAGCAGAGATGGTAGCGGGAGTTTCAATGAGCAGTTCTTC.

V is TRBV12-3 or TRBV12-4 and J is TRBJ1-1, with 7 bases that match TRBD1. The CDR3 is made up of 13 amino acids. Trimming removed 6 bases from V and 7 bases from J; junction bases left unmatched: 8. CDR3 sequence (DNA): TGTGCCAGCAGCCTCCTGGGACAGAATGAAGCTTTCTTT. Residues: CASSLLGQNEAFF.

This clonotype was detected only a few times. CDR3: CASSPPFLSWQGVRKTQYF. The DNA of the CDR3 is TGTGCCAGCAGCCCCCCCTTTCTATCGTGGCAGGGGGTGAGAAAGACCCAGTACTTC. V and J are TRBV3-1 and TRBJ2-5, with 7 positions matching TRBD1. V trimming: 4 bases; J trimming: 6 bases; junction bases outside the gene matches: 23. The CDR3 is 19 amino acids. Germline CDR1 is LGHDT and CDR2 is YNNKEL (reference sequence).

This clonotype was detected only a few times. The chain links TRBV7-9 to TRBJ2-2; D is perhaps TRBD2 (5 bases). This CDR3 has 16 residues. Trimming took off 1 base at V and 4 bases at J, with 13 bases between the two ends. Per germline, CDR1 SEHNR and CDR2 FQNEAQ (reference sequence). The DNA of the CDR3 is TGTGCCAGCAGCTTAGGCGCGGGTTCGACCACCGGGGAGCTGTTTTTT. Protein sequence: CASSLGAGSTTGELFF.

CDR3: CASSFGRSDQPQHF. The CDR3, as DNA: TGTGCCAGCAGTTTTGGACGGAGCGATCAGCCCCAGCATTTT. The rearrangement joins TRBV12-3 or TRBV12-4 to TRBJ1-5; no clear D gene. V shed 3 bases and J shed 5 bases, with 11 bases lying between them. CDR3 length: 14 amino acids.

The chain employs TRBV19 and TRBJ2-7; no reliable D call. This CDR3 comprises 13 residues. Germline CDR1 and CDR2: LNHDA and SQIVND (reference sequence). With 6 bases removed from V and 0 bases from J, the gap between germline ends came to 9 bases. CDR3 sequence reads: CASRIRPSYEQYF. CDR3 sequence (DNA): TGTGCCAGTAGGATAAGGCCCTCCTACGAGCAGTACTTC.

With respect to this clonotype: Since a much larger clone is just one base distant, this may be a read error. This sequence joins TRBV27 and TRBJ1-1; TRBD1 might be the D (5 bases). With 4 bases removed from V and 1 base from J, the gap between germline ends came to 13 bases. This CDR3 is 15 amino acids long. Germline lookup yields CDR1 MNHEY and CDR2 SMNVEV (reference sequence). The chain's CDR3 is CASSSKTASNTEAFF. Written as DNA, the CDR3 is TGTGCCAGCAGTTCGAAGACAGCATCGAACACTGAAGCTTTCTTT.

Turning to this clonotype: One base away lies a much larger clone, so this may be a sequencing read error. The rearrangement joins TRBV29-1 to TRBJ2-3; 7 bases are a match to TRBD2. This CDR3 is built from 15 residues. The trim removed 1 base at V and 8 bases at J, leaving 12 bases unmatched. Germline CDR1 reads SQVTM; CDR2 reads ANQGSEA. DNA of the CDR3: TGCAGCGTTGAAGTTTGGGGGAGGGCTGGAGGTACGCAGTATTTT. Translated: CSVEVWGRAGGTQYF.

This clonotype has a handful of counts. The J gene is TRBJ2-1, the V gene TRBV24-1, with 8 bases lining up with TRBD1. This CDR3 spans 16 amino acids. The junction had 6 bases not matched to a gene; V was cut back by 0 bases and J by 6 bases. The germline CDR1 and CDR2 sequences are KGHDR and SFDVKD. CDR3 nucleotides: TGTGCCACCAGTGATTTGTCCCAGGGGGCTCGCAATGAGCAGTTCTTC. Translation: CATSDLSQGARNEQFF.

This clonotype has just one count. In this CDR3 the conserved last residue, phenylalanine or tryptophan, is missing, so a read error is likely. The rearrangement links TRBV6-6 to TRBJ2-3; 8 bases align to TRBD2. The junction had 12 bases not matched to a gene; V was cut back by 6 bases and J by 1 base. CDR1 and CDR2 from the germline V gene are MNHNY and SVGAGI (reference sequence). The CDR3 is 17 amino acids. Here the CDR3 DNA reads TGTGCCAGCAGCTGGCTAGCGGGCGGTCCTCGCACAGATACGCAGTATTCT. Residues: CASSWLAGGPRTDTQYS.

About this clonotype: The junction does not match germline at one end; this may be a read error. CDR3 amino acids: CASSLDLGQEAFF. The DNA of the CDR3 is TGTGCCAGCAGCTTGGATTTGGGACAGGAAGCTTTCTTT. The genes are TRBV5-3 and TRBJ1-1; 7 nucleotides align to TRBD1. TRBV5-3 is placed among ORFs of uncertain function. This CDR3 comprises 13 residues.

Worth noting for this clonotype: The germline gene is not matched at one end of the junction; a read error may be the cause. The V gene is TRBV7-9, the J gene TRBJ2-3, with unresolved D. This CDR3 region has 12 residues. Germline CDR1 reads SEHNR; CDR2 reads FQNEAQ (reference sequence). In nucleotides, the CDR3 is TGTGCCGGCAGCTTAGTGTCGGATGCCCAGTATTTT. Protein product: CAGSLVSDAQYF.

This clonotype showed up just a few times. V usage is TRBV3-1 and J usage is TRBJ1-2; D is perhaps TRBD1 (6 bases). V gave up 2 bases and J gave up 2 bases, with 15 bases separating them. The CDR3 consists of 16 residues. Per the germline V gene, CDR1 is LGHDT and CDR2 is YNNKEL (reference sequence). CDR3 nucleotide sequence: TGTGCCAGCAGCCAAATCTTGCCGGACAGAAACTATGGCTACACCTTC. It codes for CASSQILPDRNYGYTF.